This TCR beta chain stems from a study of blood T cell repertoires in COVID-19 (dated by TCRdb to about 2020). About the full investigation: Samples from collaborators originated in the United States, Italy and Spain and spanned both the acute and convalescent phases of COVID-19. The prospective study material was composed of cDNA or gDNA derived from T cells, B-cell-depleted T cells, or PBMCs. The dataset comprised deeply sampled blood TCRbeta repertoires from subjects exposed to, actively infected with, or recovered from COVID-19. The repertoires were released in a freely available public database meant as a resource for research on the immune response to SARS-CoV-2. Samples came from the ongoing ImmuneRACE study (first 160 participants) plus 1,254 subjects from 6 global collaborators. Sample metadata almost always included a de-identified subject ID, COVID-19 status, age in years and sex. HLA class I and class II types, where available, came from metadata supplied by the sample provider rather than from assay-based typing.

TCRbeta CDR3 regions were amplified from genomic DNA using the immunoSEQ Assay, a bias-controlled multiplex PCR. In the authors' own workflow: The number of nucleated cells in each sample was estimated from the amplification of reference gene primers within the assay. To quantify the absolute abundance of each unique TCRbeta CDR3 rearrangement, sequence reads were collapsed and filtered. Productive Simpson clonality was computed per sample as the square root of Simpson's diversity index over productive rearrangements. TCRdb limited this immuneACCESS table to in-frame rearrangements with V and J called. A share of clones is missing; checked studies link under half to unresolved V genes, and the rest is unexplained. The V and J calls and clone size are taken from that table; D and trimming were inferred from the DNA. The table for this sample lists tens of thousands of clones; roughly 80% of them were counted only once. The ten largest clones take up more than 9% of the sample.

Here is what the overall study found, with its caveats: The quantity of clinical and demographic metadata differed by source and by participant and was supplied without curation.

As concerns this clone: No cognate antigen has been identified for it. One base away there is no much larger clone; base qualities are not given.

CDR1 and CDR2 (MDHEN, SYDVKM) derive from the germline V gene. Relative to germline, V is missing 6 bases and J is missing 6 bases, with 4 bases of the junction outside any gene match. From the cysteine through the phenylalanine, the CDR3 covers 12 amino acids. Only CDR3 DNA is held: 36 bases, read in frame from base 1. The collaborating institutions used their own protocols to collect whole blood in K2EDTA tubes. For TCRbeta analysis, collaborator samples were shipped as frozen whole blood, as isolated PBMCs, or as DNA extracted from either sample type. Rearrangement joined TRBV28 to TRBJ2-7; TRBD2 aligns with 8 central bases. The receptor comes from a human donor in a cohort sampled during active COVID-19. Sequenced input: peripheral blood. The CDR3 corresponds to CASRGGLVEQYF. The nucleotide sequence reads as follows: TGTGCCAGCAGGGGGGGACTAGTCGAGCAGTACTTC.